This entry describes one TCR beta chain. Libraries were prepared by immunoSEQ multiplex PCR; TCRdb keeps only in-frame clonotypes and omits some of them. This table has some 180,000 clones, around nine tenths appearing once. These data come from a study of T cell responses to AZD1222 COVID-19 vaccine. The origin of this receptor is an adult who received the MenACWY meningococcal vaccine as a control. Sequences were derived from peripheral blood, sampled 28 days after the second dose of the MenACWY control vaccine.

The CDR3 region has the DNA TGCGCCAGCAGCTTGAAGCAGGGCCGAACAGATACGCAGTATTTT. This gives the protein CASSLKQGRTDTQYF. The genes are TRBV5-1 and TRBJ2-3; tentatively, D is TRBD1 (5 bases). CDR1 and CDR2 (germline): SGHRS, YFSETQ. This CDR3 is 15 amino acids long. The V end was cut by 1 base, the J end by 3 bases, with 12 bases between.